This TCR beta chain was recovered during a study of cytomegalovirus exposure and HLA in healthy donors. CDR3 length: 13 residues. Looked up from germline, CDR1 is SGHDT and CDR2 is YYEEEE. This PCR relied on a set of 60 Vbeta primers and 13 Jbeta primers. Measured with immunoSEQ multiplex PCR; TCRdb has only the in-frame clones, and not every one. The sample records about 52,000 clones, around three fifths being singletons. As for this clone: The junction does not match germline at one end; this may be a read error.

This chain uses TRBV5-6 with TRBJ1-2; possible D gene TRBD1, 5 bases. The receptor was derived from a human donor in good health. Sequencing used PBMCs. This CDR3 reads CASNGAGDYGYPF. CDR3 coding DNA: TGTGCCAGCAATGGGGCGGGGGACTATGGCTACCCCTTC.